This T cell receptor beta chain was found in a study of CD8 T cells in ankylosing spondylitis. General study points: About 8 highly homologous variants made up a TCR beta motif that seemed to typify ankylosing spondylitis blood.

This clonotype came up many times. Its antigen is as yet unknown. TCRdb re-called the 5' RACE reads through MiXCR, storing one row per CDR3 protein. The sample has 750,000 to 850,000 distinct CDR3 sequences; over 9.5% are singletons. This CDR3 comprises 15 residues. V lost 5 bases to trimming and J lost 1 base; unmatched junction nucleotides: 5. The sequencing input was blood, either unsorted or a sorted T cell fraction (not recorded which). V is TRBV12-3 or TRBV12-4 and J is TRBJ2-1; 7 bases map to TRBD1. This clonotype was obtained from a male donor with ankylosing spondylitis. The CDR3 DNA is TGTGCCAGCAGTACAGGACAGGTTTCCTACAATGAGCAGTTCTTC. The encoded protein is CASSTGQVSYNEQFF.